These T cell receptor beta chains were read from a single sample in a study of long-term antiretroviral therapy in people with HIV. Using immunoSEQ multiplex PCR, the repertoire was profiled, and TCRdb retains in-frame clones only, with some absent. The sample has about 36,000 clones, 75% to 85% seen once. The input for sequencing was unsorted PBMCs, taken 3.4 years after starting antiretroviral therapy. Every receptor here comes from a young man with HIV. The CDR3 runs from the conserved cysteine through the conserved F or W.

V	CDR3
TRBV2	CASSGQGKLFF
TRBV9	CASSVAPSGNYEQYF
TRBV9	CASSVAEQPQHF
TRBV28	CASLRGEQYF
TRBV9	CASSVGGGSEAFF
TRBV5-6	CASSLYTASYGYTF
TRBV7-9	CASSSGTGGRNTEAFF
TRBV11-2	CASSLDRFAGGTEAFF
TRBV9	CASSQGGHRETQYF
TRBV30	CAWAIGISGHQETQYF
TRBV7-8	CASSRAAGRYEQYF
TRBV7-9	CASSTRGPTDTQYF
TRBV6-1	CASSERFGLAAREQYF
TRBV6-6	CASSSGSLGQETQYF
TRBV6-5	CASSDSRRGDEQYF
TRBV6-5	CASRRGTGEQYF
TRBV19	CASTGGQGDETGELFF
TRBV9	CASSWRVSTDTQYF
TRBV27	CASSLIGARSNTQYF
TRBV5-6	CASSLGYSSTNYGYTF
TRBV7-8	CASGRRATEAFF
TRBV9	CASRSGRGNEQFF
TRBV5-1	CASRQTSGSSLLEQYF
TRBV7-9	CASRGTGGSETQYF
TRBV19	CASSTDTYYGYTF
TRBV28	CASSHNQRYGYTF
TRBV11-2	CASSLDRAAYEQYF
TRBV6-5	CASSYSGTPSGNTIYF
TRBV11-2	CASSRARDSEAFF
TRBV27	CASSRQGVRTEAFF
TRBV9	CASSKGVFNEQYF
TRBV18	CASSEEAGSEQYF
TRBV4-3	CASSQDRVDTQYF
TRBV4-3	CASSQGVSGANVLTF
TRBV28	CASSFSARGHEAFF
TRBV5-5	CASSLEDTRNTEAFF
TRBV7-2	CASSRGGPSGIGETQYF
TRBV28	CASSLRNGWVEQYF
TRBV9	CASTTGQAANNEKLFF
TRBV6-1	CASSPRNTEAFF
TRBV5-1	CASSLGTGGNEQYF
TRBV5-1	CASSPTTGSAGELFF
TRBV7-9	CASSPQLANTEAFF
TRBV4-3	CASSQSQGGYGYTF
TRBV7-8	CASSLEGRGAYGYTF
TRBV19	CASSSGGKPQHF
TRBV2	CASSEEQGGEQYF
TRBV19	CASSWRRLGSNEQFF
TRBV7-8	CASSSTFQGSGANVLTF
TRBV29-1	CSVDQANTGELFF
TRBV25-1	CASSEPGRRNEKLFF
TRBV2	CASTLLAGAYNEQFF
TRBV5-6	CASSLLDTGPATTYEQYF